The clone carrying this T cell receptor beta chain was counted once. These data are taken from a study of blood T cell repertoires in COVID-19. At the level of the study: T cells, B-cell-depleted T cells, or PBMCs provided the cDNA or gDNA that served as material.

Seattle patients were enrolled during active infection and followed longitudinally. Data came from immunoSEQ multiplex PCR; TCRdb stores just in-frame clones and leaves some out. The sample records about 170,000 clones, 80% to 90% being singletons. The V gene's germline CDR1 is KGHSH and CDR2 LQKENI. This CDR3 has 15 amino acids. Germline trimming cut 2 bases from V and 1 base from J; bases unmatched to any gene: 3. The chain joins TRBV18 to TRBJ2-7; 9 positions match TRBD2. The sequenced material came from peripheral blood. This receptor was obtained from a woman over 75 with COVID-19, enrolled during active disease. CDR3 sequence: CASSPSSGVSYEQYF. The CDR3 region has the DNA TGTGCCAGCTCACCATCTAGCGGGGTTTCCTACGAGCAGTACTTC.